This T cell receptor beta chain emerged from a study of PD-1 blockade in classical Hodgkin lymphoma. Points from the study as a whole: Lower baseline TCR diversity was reported for newly diagnosed patients than for healthy donors. Anyone who began nivolumab under 1 year after ASCT was excluded. Sources of repertoire differences remain undefined, possibly disease activity or prior therapy.

Each of the patients experienced relapse following autologous stem cell transplantation, and their brentuximab vedotin exposure differed. Sequenced by immunoSEQ multiplex PCR; TCRdb stores in-frame clones only, minus some. This table has under 80,000 clones, 71% appearing once. A remark on this clone: What it binds is not known.

Trimming stripped 1 base from V and 6 bases from J, with 11 bases between. The CDR3 covers 14 residues. The V gene's germline CDR1 is SGHVS and CDR2 FNYEAQ. Sequenced here: peripheral blood mononuclear cells (PBMCs), sampled before the second cycle of nivolumab. The origin of this receptor is a human donor with classical Hodgkin lymphoma. The chain employs TRBV7-6 and TRBJ2-3; perhaps D is TRBD1 or TRBD2 (6 bases each). The CDR3 loop reads CASSLGQAGDTQYF. CDR3 DNA: TGTGCCAGCAGCTTAGGACAGGCGGGGGATACGCAGTATTTT. Full variable domain (remainder filled in from reference TRBV7-6 and TRBJ2-3): GAGVSQSPRYKVTKRGQDVALRCDPISGHVSLYWYRQALGQGPEFLTYFNYEAQQDKSGLPNDRFSAERPEGSISTLTIQRTEQRDSAMYRCASSLGQAGDTQYFGPGTRLTVL.